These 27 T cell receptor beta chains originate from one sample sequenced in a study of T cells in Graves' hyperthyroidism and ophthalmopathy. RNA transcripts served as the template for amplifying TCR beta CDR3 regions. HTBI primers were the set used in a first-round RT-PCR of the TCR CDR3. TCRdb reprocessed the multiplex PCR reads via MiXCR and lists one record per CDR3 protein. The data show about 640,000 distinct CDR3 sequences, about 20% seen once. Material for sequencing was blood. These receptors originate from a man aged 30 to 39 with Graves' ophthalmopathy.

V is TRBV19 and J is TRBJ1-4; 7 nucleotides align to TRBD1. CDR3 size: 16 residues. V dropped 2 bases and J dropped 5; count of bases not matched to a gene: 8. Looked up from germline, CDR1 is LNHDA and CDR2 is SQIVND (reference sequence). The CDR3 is CASSISPGTANEKLFF. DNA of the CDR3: TGTGCCAGTAGTATATCCCCCGGGACAGCGAATGAAAAACTGTTTTTT.

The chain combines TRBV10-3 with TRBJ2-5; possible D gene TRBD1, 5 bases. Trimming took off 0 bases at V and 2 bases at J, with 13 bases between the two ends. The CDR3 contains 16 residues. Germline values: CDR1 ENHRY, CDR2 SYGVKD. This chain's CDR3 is CAISESLGAVQETQYF. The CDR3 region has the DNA TGTGCCATCAGTGAGTCTCTAGGGGCAGTACAAGAGACCCAGTACTTC.

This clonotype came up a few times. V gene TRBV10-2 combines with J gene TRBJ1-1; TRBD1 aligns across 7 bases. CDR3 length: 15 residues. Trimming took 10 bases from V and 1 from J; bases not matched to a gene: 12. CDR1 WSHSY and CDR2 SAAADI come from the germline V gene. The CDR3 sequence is CAIEKGAGTNTEAFF. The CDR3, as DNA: TGCGCCATCGAGAAGGGGGCCGGGACGAACACTGAAGCTTTCTTT.

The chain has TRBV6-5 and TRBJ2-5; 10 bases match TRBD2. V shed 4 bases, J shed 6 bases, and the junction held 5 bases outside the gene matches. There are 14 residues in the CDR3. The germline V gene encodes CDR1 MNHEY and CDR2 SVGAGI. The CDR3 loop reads CASSSQREGKTQYF. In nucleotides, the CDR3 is TGTGCCAGCAGTTCCCAGCGGGAGGGAAAGACCCAGTACTTC.

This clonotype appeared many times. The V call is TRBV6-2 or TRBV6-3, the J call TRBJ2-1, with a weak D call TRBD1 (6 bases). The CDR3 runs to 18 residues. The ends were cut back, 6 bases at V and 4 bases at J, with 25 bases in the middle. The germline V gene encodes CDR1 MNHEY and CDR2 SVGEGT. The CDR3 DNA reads TGTGCCAGCAGCTTCCTCTCTCACAGGGTACATCTATACAATGAGCAGTTCTTC. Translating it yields CASSFLSHRVHLYNEQFF.

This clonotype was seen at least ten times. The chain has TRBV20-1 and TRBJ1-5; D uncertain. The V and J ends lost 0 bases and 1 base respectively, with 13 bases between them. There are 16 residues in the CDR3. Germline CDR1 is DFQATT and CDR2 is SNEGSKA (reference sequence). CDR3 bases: TGCAGTGCTAGAGATGGAGGGATCCGAAGCAATCAGCCCCAGCATTTT. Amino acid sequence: CSARDGGIRSNQPQHF.

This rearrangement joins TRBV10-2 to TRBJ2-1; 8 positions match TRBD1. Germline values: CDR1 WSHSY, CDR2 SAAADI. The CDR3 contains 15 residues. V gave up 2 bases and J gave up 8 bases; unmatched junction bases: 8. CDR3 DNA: TGCGCCAGCAGTGAGGGACAGGGCATAGGGGATGAGCAGTTCTTC. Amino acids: CASSEGQGIGDEQFF.

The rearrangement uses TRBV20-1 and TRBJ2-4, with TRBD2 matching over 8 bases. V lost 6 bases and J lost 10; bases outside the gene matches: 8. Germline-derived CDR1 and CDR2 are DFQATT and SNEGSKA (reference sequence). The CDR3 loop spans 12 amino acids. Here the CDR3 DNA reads TGCAGTGCAGGCCTAGCGGGCAAGATTCAGTACTTC. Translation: CSAGLAGKIQYF.

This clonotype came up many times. The CDR3 loop reads CASSLAGEGTDTQYF. Written as DNA, the CDR3 is TGTGCCAGCAGTCTAGCGGGAGAGGGCACAGATACGCAGTATTTT. The V gene is TRBV2, the J gene TRBJ2-3, with 10 positions matching TRBD2. The CDR3 is 15 residues long. The germline gives CDR1 SNHLY, CDR2 FYNNEI. V lost 5 bases and J lost 1; bases outside the gene matches: 3. Combining the CDR3 with reference TRBV2 and TRBJ2-3 gives the whole variable domain EPEVTQTPSHQVTQMGQEVILRCVPISNHLYFYWYRQILGQKVEFLVSFYNNEISEKSEIFDDQFSVERPDGSNFTLKIRSTKLEDSAMYFCASSLAGEGTDTQYFGPGTRLTVL.

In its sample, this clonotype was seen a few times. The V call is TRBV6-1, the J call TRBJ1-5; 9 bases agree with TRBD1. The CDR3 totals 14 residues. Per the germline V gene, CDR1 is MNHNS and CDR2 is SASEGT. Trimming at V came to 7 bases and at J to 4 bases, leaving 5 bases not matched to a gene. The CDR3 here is CASTLDRGNQPQHF. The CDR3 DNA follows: TGTGCCAGCACCTTAGACAGGGGGAATCAGCCCCAGCATTTT.

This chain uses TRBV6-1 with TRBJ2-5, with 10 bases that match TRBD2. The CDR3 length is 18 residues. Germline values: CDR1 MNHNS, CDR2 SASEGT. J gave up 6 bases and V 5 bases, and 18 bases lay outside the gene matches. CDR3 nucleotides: TGTGCCAGCAGTCCCTTGGATAGCGGGGGGTTCCAGAGGAAGACCCAGTACTTC. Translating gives CASSPLDSGGFQRKTQYF.

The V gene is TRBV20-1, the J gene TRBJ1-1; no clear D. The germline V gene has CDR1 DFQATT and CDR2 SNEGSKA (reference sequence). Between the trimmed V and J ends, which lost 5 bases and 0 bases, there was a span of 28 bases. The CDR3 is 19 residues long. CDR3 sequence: CSAGRIGNVVGRMNTEAFF. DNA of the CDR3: TGCAGTGCTGGTCGAATAGGGAACGTTGTCGGCAGAATGAACACTGAAGCTTTCTTT.

The CDR3 region is CASSLGTSVTDTQYF. In nucleotides, the CDR3 is TGTGCCAGCAGTTTAGGGACTAGCGTGACAGATACGCAGTATTTT. The chain has TRBV27 and TRBJ2-3; 10 nucleotides line up with TRBD2. With 2 bases clipped from V and 3 bases from J, the junction kept 2 bases outside the gene matches. CDR1 and CDR2 from the germline V gene are MNHEY and SMNVEV (reference sequence). The CDR3 is 15 residues long.

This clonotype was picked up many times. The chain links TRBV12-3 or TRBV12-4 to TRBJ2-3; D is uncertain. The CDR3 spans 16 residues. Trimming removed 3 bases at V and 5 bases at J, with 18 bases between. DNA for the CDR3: TGTGCCAGCAGTTTCCTGAGGCCCCAACGAGGAGATACGCAGTATTTT. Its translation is CASSFLRPQRGDTQYF.

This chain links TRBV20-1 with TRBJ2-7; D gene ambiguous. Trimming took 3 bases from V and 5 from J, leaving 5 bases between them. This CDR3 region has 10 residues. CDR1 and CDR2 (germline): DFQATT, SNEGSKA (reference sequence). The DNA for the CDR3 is TGCAGTGCTAGTATGGACGAGCAGTACTTC. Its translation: CSASMDEQYF.

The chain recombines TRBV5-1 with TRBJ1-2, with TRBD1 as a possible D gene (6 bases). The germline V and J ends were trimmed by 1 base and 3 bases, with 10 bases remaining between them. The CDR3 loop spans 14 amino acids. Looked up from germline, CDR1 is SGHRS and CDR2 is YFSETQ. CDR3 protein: CASSLRYRDYGYTF. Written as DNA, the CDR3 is TGCGCCAGCAGCTTGCGTTACAGGGACTATGGCTACACCTTC.

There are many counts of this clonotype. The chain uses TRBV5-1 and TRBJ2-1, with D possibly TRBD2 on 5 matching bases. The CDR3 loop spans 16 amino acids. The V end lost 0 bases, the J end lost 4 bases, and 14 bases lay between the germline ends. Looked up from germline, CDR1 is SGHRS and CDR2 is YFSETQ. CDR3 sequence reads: CASSLATGTSYNEQFF. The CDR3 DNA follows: TGCGCCAGCAGCTTGGCCACGGGAACCTCGTACAATGAGCAGTTCTTC. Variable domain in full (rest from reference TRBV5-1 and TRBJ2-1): KAGVTQTPRYLIKTRGQQVTLSCSPISGHRSVSWYQQTPGQGLQFLFEYFSETQRNKGNFPGRFSGRQFSNSRSEMNVSTLELGDSALYLCASSLATGTSYNEQFFGPGTRLTVL.

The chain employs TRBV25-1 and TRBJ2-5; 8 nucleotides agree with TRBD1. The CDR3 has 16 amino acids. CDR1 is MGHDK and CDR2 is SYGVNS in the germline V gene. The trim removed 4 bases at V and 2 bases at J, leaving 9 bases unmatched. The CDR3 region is CASSGLDRAPQETQYF. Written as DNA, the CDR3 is TGTGCCAGCAGTGGCTTGGACAGGGCCCCACAAGAGACCCAGTACTTC.

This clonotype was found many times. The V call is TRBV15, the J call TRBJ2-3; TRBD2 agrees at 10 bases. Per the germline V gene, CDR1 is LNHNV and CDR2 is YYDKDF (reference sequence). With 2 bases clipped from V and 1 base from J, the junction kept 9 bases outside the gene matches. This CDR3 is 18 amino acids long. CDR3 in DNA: TGTGCCACCAGCAGACTTTATTCCGGGACTAGCGGCACAGATACGCAGTATTTT. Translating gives CATSRLYSGTSGTDTQYF. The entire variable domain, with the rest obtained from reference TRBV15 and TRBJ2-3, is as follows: DAMVIQNPRYQVTQFGKPVTLSCSQTLNHNVMYWYQQKSSQAPKLLFHYYDKDFNNEADTPDNFQSRRPNTSFCFLDIRSPGLGDTAMYLCATSRLYSGTSGTDTQYFGPGTRLTVL.

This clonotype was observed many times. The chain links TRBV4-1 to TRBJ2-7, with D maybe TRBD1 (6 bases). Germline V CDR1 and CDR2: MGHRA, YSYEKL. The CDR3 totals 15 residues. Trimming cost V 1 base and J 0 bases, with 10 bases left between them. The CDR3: CASSQARGGSYEQYF. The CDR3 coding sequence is TGCGCCAGCAGCCAAGCACGAGGGGGCTCCTACGAGCAGTACTTC.

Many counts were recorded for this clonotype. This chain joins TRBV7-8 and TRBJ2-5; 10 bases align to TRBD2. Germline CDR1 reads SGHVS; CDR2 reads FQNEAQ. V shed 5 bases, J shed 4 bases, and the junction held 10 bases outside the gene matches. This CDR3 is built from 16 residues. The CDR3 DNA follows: TGTGCCAGCAGCACCCCGACTAGCGGGTCTTTAGAGACCCAGTACTTC. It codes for CASSTPTSGSLETQYF. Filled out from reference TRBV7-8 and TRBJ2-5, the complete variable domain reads GAGVSQSPRYKVAKRGQDVALRCDPISGHVSLFWYQQALGQGPEFLTYFQNEAQLDKSGLPSDRFFAERPEGSVSTLKIQRTQQEDSAVYLCASSTPTSGSLETQYFGPGTRLLVL.

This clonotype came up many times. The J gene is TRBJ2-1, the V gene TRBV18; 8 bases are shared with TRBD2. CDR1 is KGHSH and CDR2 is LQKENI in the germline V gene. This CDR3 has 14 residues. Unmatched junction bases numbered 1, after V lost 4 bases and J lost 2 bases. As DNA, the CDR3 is TGTGCCAGCTCACGGCGGGAGGCCTACAATGAGCAGTTCTTC. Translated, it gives CASSRREAYNEQFF.

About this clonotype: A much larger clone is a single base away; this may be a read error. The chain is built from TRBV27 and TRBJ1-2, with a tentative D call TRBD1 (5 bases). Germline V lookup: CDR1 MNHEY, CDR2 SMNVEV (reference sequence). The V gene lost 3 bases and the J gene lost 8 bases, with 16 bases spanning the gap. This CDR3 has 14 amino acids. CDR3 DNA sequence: TGTGCCAGCAGTTTGAGACGGGGGAGTGGGGGCTACACCTTC. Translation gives CASSLRRGSGGYTF.

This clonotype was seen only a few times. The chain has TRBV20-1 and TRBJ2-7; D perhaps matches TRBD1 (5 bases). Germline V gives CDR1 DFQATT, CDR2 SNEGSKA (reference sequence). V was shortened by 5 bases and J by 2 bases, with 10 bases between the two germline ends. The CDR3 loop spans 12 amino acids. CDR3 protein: CSAYDSPYEQYF. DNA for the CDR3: TGCAGTGCTTACGACAGTCCCTACGAGCAGTACTTC.

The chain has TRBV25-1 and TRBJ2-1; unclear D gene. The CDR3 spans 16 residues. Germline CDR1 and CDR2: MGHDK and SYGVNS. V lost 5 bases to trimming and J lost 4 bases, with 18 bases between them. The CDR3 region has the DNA TGTGCCAGCAGTCGAACCCGGGCTGGGCCTTACAATGAGCAGTTCTTC. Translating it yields CASSRTRAGPYNEQFF.

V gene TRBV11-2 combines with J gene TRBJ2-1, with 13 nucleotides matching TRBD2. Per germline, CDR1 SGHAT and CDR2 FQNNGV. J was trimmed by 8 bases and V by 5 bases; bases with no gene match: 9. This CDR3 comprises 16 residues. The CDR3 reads CASSPPGLAGTDEQFF. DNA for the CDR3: TGTGCCAGCAGCCCCCCGGGACTAGCGGGAACCGATGAGCAGTTCTTC.

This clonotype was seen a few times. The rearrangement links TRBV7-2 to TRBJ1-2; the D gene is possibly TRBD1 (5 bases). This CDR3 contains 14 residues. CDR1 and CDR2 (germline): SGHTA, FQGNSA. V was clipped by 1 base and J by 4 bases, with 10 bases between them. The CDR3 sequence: CASSLEGVGYGYTF. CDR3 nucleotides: TGTGCCAGCAGCTTAGAAGGGGTTGGCTATGGCTACACCTTC.